This T cell receptor (beta chain) was captured in a study of identical twins. Study-level findings and limits: Within beta out-of-frame sequences, the excess sharing observed between twins was weaker. Analyses based on zero insertions could be partly confounded by invariant MAIT and iNKT cells. Reduced insertions were recorded for abundant cord blood beta clonotypes, with no such pattern in memory repertoires. Out-of-frame alpha sequences that twins shared showed excess low generation probability.

This clonotype came up once. The antigen is unknown. CDR1 and CDR2 (germline): MDHEN, SYDVKM. V lost 5 bases and J lost 0, with 14 bases in between. The CDR3 consists of 16 residues. TCRdb recomputed calls from the 5' RACE reads with MiXCR, one row per CDR3 protein. The data hold 300,000 to 400,000 distinct CDR3 sequences, with roughly an eighth observed a single time. The same data also contributed to another study, on yellow fever vaccine responses in identical twins.

V gene TRBV28 combines with J gene TRBJ1-3; no clear D. The TCR originated in a woman between 18 and 30 years old in good health. Input material: CD8+ T cells sorted from blood. The CDR3 region has the DNA TGTGCCAGCAGTCCTTTACTGGGTATCTCTGGAAACACCATATATTTT. Amino acids: CASSPLLGISGNTIYF.